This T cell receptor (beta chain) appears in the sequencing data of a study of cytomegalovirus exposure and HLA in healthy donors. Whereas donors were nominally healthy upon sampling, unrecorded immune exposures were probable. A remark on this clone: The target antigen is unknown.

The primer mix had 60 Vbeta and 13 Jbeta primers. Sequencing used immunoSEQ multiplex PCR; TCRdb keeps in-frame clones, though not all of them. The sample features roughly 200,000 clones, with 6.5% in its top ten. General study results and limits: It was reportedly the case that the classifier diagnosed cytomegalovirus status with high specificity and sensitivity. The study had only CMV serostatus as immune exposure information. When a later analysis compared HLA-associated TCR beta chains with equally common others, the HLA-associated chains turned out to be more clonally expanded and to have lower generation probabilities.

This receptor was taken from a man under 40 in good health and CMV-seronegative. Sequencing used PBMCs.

CDR3 DNA: TGTGCCAGCAGCGTAGATAGTCCAGATACGCAGTATTTT. Translated, it gives CASSVDSPDTQYF. The chain links TRBV9 to TRBJ2-3; D is uncertain. The germline V gene encodes CDR1 SGDLS and CDR2 YYNGEE. The V gene lost 0 bases and the J gene lost 4 bases, with 6 bases spanning the gap. The CDR3 length is 13 residues. Full variable domain (outside the CDR3, taken from reference TRBV9 and TRBJ2-3): DSGVTQTPKHLITATGQRVTLRCSPRSGDLSVYWYQQSLDQGLQFLIQYYNGEERAKGNILERFSAQQFPDLHSELNLSSLELGDSALYFCASSVDSPDTQYFGPGTRLTVL.